This T cell receptor beta chain appears in the sequencing data of a study of cytomegalovirus exposure and HLA in healthy donors. Trimming shortened V by 6 bases and J by 4 bases, and 15 bases separated the two germline ends. The CDR3 loop spans 14 amino acids. The germline CDR1 and CDR2 sequences are MNHNS and SASEGT. Study outcomes and limitations: In a later analysis, a missense DCLRE1C variant was linked to TCR beta V- and J-gene trimming. As immune exposure information, only CMV serostatus was available.

In its sample, this clone was seen a few times. The target antigen is unknown. Use of 60 Vbeta and 13 Jbeta primers characterized the PCR. The table came from immunoSEQ multiplex PCR; TCRdb's copy has only in-frame clones and leaves some out. The sample lists 150,000 to 200,000 clones; 75% to 85% were seen once. V and J are TRBV6-1 and TRBJ1-2; D may be TRBD1 (6 bases). The specimen sequenced was PBMCs. This clonotype was obtained from a boy younger than 18 in good health and CMV-seronegative. CDR3 sequence (DNA): TGTGCCAGCAGCTACACAGGGCTATCCTATGGCTACACCTTC. It yields the protein CASSYTGLSYGYTF.